The clone carrying this T cell receptor beta chain appeared a single time. Antigen: not known. CDR3 length: 13 residues. Germline CDR1 and CDR2: GTSNPN and SVGIG (reference sequence). Between the trimmed V and J ends, which lost 6 bases and 0 bases, there was a span of 9 bases. These data originate in a study of beta chain features in type 1 diabetes. Study outcomes and limitations: The study found moderately but significantly shorter TCRB CDR3s in all four CD4+ subsets of Type 1 diabetes patients. With patients and controls alike, PCR might favor shorter templates to an equal degree. Sequencing from cDNA could over-represent high-TCR-expressing cells.

Donors underwent one heparinised blood draw, 90 to 150 mL on average. Reverse transcription of all isolated RNA meant that expressed TCRB transcripts were sequenced. Some clones are missing from TCRdb's copy, which holds only in-frame ones; the method was immunoSEQ multiplex PCR. Counted here are some 110,000 clones, 16% occurring once; the ten biggest clones make up 2% to 3%. Sequencing used central memory CD4+ T cells from blood. The TCR was taken from a young man with type 1 diabetes. The V gene is TRBV30, the J gene TRBJ1-3; D is uncertain. Written as DNA, the CDR3 is TGTGCCTGTATGCGCCGCTCTGGAAACACCATATATTTT. This gives the protein CACMRRSGNTIYF.